Below are 12 T cell receptor beta chains sequenced from a single sample in a study of chemoradiotherapy in HPV16-positive cancers (dated by TCRdb to the early 2020s). Receptors were amplified or captured by the immunoSEQ multiplex PCR assay. TCRdb re-hosts the immuneACCESS table, in-frame sequences only. Its copies lack some clones; in the studies checked, an unresolved V gene accounts for under half of them, and the cause for the rest is not known. The sample data list roughly 5,500 clones, and 65% to 85% of these were observed just once. The biggest ten clones account for about 30% of the sample. This sample comprised tumor tissue, obtained from a patient who underwent chemoradiotherapy. Receptors were obtained from a human donor with HPV-associated anogenital cancer.

V is TRBV7-2 and J is TRBJ2-7; D may be TRBD1 (5 bases). This CDR3 has 12 amino acids. V was pared by 5 bases and J by 8 bases, with 13 bases between. The germline gives CDR1 SGHTA, CDR2 FQGNSA. Here the CDR3 reads CASSQSGFQQYF. The CDR3 DNA follows: TGTGCCAGCAGCCAATCAGGGTTCCAGCAGTACTTC.

The gene calls are TRBV6-1 and TRBJ1-4, with D perhaps matching TRBD1 (5 bases). Germline CDR1 and CDR2: MNHNS and SASEGT. The CDR3 runs 14 residues. Between the trimmed V and J ends, which lost 4 bases and 7 bases, there was a span of 13 bases. The CDR3 DNA reads TGTGCCAGCAGTGCCCGTGGGGGAGGTGAAAAACTGTTTTTT. Translated: CASSARGGGEKLFF.

On this clone itself: Within the sample, other DNA sequences also encode this same CDR3. V and J are TRBV5-1 and TRBJ2-3, with no clear D. V dropped 0 bases and J dropped 2 bases, with 7 bases sitting between them. CDR3 size: 14 residues. Germline lookup yields CDR1 SGHRS and CDR2 YFSETQ. CDR3 nucleotides: TGCGCCAGCAGCTTGGCCCAGAACACAGATACGCAGTATTTT. Its translation: CASSLAQNTDTQYF. Supplemented by reference TRBV5-1 and TRBJ2-3, the full variable domain reads KAGVTQTPRYLIKTRGQQVTLSCSPISGHRSVSWYQQTPGQGLQFLFEYFSETQRNKGNFPGRFSGRQFSNSRSEMNVSTLELGDSALYLCASSLAQNTDTQYFGPGTRLTVL.

CDR3 coding DNA: TGTGCCAGCTCACCACCCGCAGGGAAGGAGAAGCATACGAATGAGCAGTTCTTC. Its translation is CASSPPAGKEKHTNEQFF. This rearrangement joins TRBV18 to TRBJ2-1; D is perhaps TRBD1 (5 bases). Trimming removed 0 bases at V and 7 bases at J, with 22 bases between. This CDR3 is built from 18 residues. Germline V gives CDR1 KGHSH, CDR2 LQKENI. The full variable domain, completed using reference TRBV18 and TRBJ2-1, is NAGVMQNPRHLVRRRGQEARLRCSPMKGHSHVYWYRQLPEEGLKFMVYLQKENIIDESGMPKERFSAEFPKEGPSILRIQQVVRGDSAAYFCASSPPAGKEKHTNEQFFGPGTRLTVL.

This clone was found a few times. This rearrangement joins TRBV11-2 to TRBJ1-1; D is perhaps TRBD1 (5 bases). Germline V gives CDR1 SGHAT, CDR2 FQNNGV. The CDR3 sequence is 14 residues long. V gave up 1 base and J gave up 4 bases, with 10 bases separating them. CDR3 amino acids: CASSLGQGSTEAFF. The CDR3 DNA follows: TGTGCCAGCAGCTTAGGTCAGGGTTCCACTGAAGCTTTCTTT.

The chain combines TRBV21-1 with TRBJ2-5; the table assigns TRBD2, which was not confirmed against the DNA. TRBV21-1 is shown as a pseudogene. This CDR3 is 14 amino acids long. The CDR3 sequence: CASSKGPHGVTQYF. In DNA form, the CDR3 reads TGTGCCAGCAGCAAAGGGCCTCACGGGGTTACCCAGTACTTC.

The gene calls are TRBV6-5 and TRBJ1-2, with D perhaps TRBD1 (5 bases). Trimming took 8 bases from V and 2 from J, leaving 12 bases between them. Germline-derived CDR1 and CDR2 are MNHEY and SVGAGI. The CDR3 is 13 amino acids. CDR3: CASRRGGNYGYTF. The CDR3 region has the DNA TGTGCCAGCCGGCGGGGGGGGAACTATGGCTACACCTTC.

The chain carries TRBV6-5 and TRBJ1-1, with D unclear. The CDR3 is 13 amino acids. Between the trimmed V and J ends, which lost 2 bases and 1 base, there was a span of 5 bases. Germline V gives CDR1 MNHEY, CDR2 SVGAGI. CDR3 residues: CASSYNPNTEAFF. CDR3 bases: TGTGCCAGCAGTTACAACCCGAACACTGAAGCTTTCTTT.

Comment on this clone: Compared with germline, one end of the junction differs, possibly owing to a read error. The chain employs TRBV4-1 and TRBJ2-2; TRBD2 might be the D (6 bases). The CDR3 runs 16 residues. Germline CDR1 reads MGHRA; CDR2 reads YSYEKL. The CDR3 loop is CASRQDPGDVDGELFF. The CDR3 DNA follows: TGCGCCAGCAGACAAGATCCGGGGGATGTGGACGGGGAGCTGTTTTTT.

This sequence joins TRBV2 and TRBJ2-7; the D is unclear. The CDR3 runs 11 residues. The V end was cut by 6 bases, the J end by 7 bases, with 10 bases between. Germline CDR1 is SNHLY and CDR2 is FYNNEI. The CDR3, as DNA: TGTGCCAGCAGCATTTTCGGAGAGCAGTACTTC. It is translated as CASSIFGEQYF.

CDR3 sequence reads: CASGFNMGAFF. For the CDR3, the DNA is TGTGCTAGTGGTTTTAACATGGGAGCTTTCTTT. The V gene is TRBV12-5, the J gene TRBJ1-1; D gene ambiguous. Trimming shortened V by 3 bases and J by 10 bases, and 9 bases separated the two germline ends. The CDR3 covers 11 residues. The V gene's germline CDR1 is LGHNT and CDR2 FRNRAP.

The chain uses TRBV9 and TRBJ1-2, with 12 positions matching TRBD1. This CDR3 spans 15 amino acids. Unmatched junction bases numbered 8, after V lost 4 bases and J lost 7 bases. From germline, CDR1 is SGDLS and CDR2 YYNGEE. CDR3 region: CASSPEGQGAGGYTF. DNA for the CDR3: TGTGCCAGCAGCCCGGAGGGACAGGGGGCCGGTGGCTACACCTTC.